Given below is one TCR beta chain in context. Its antigen remains unidentified. Noted time point: postoperative day 105 after intestinal transplantation (dayNNNN = postoperative day). These data are taken from a study of graft-versus-host responses after intestinal transplantation. Overall study findings and caveats: The study found high graft-versus-host to host-versus-graft clonal ratios in allografts of patients with graft-donor T cell macrochimerism. HvG clone declines early post-transplant were associated with peak circulating GvH levels. The marrow of recipients harbored GvH clones, and ileum or blood showed some of them first.

Generated by immunoSEQ multiplex PCR, the TCRdb table keeps only in-frame clones and is missing some. In the table there are roughly 12,000 clones, roughly 92% of which are singletons. This CDR3 region has 17 residues. Germline CDR1 is MNHEY and CDR2 is SMNVEV (reference sequence). V lost 2 bases and J lost 7; bases outside the gene matches: 14. This TCR came from a human patient who received an intestinal transplant, so some T cells may come from the graft donor. The chain combines TRBV27 with TRBJ2-7, with 10 bases that match TRBD2. The sequences come from PBMCs, collected 105 days after intestinal transplantation. The CDR3 loop reads CASSLLRSGGASYEQYF. CDR3 coding DNA: TGTGCCAGCAGTTTACTGAGGAGCGGGGGGGCGAGTTATGAGCAGTACTTC.